This T cell receptor beta chain was obtained from a study of blood T cell repertoires in COVID-19. Turning to the study itself: Donors in the United States, Italy and Spain gave samples during acute or convalescent COVID-19. T cells, B-cell-depleted T cells, or PBMCs provided the cDNA or gDNA that served as material.

Original methodology: Amplification with reference gene primers provided the estimates of nucleated cell counts. Using immunoSEQ multiplex PCR, the repertoire was profiled, and TCRdb retains in-frame clones only, with some absent. V, J and clone size derive from that table, while D and trimming were established from the DNA sequence. The sample gives tens of thousands of clones, 70% to 85% of which show up once; roughly 5.6% is in the top ten. The TCR sequence derives from a man over 45 with active or convalescent COVID-19. The sequenced sample consisted of peripheral blood.

The CDR3 DNA sequence: TGTGCCAGCAAAGATACGTGGGCGGAAGCTTTCTTT. Encoded protein: CASKDTWAEAFF. This chain connects TRBV12-3 or TRBV12-4 to TRBJ1-1; no firm D call. This CDR3 is 12 amino acids long. V was trimmed by 7 bases and J by 8 bases, leaving 14 bases between them.